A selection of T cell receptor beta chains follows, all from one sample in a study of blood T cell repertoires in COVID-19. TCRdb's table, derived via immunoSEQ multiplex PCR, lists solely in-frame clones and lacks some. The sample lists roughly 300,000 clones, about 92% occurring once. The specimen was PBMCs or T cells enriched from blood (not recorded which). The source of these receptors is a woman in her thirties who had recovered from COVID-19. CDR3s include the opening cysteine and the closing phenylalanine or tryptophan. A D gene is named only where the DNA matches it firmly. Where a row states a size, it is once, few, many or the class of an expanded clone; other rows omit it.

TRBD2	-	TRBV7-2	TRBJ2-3	TGTGCCAGCAGCTGGACTAGCGGGAGCCCCCCTAATACGCAGTATTTT	CASSWTSGSPPNTQYF
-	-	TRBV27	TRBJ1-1	TGTGCCAGCAGTTTAAGGCCACTCCCCGCCCAAAAAGGTTTGCCGACAGCCACGGTCACTGAAGCTTTCTTT	CASSLRPLPAQKGLPTATVTEAFF
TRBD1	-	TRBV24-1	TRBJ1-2	TGTGCCACCAGTGACTTCGGACAGGATGGCTACACCTTC	CATSDFGQDGYTF
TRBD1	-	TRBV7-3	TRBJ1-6	TGTGCCAGCGCGCAGGGGGCCCTGGAGGCCCTCCACTTT	CASAQGALEALHF
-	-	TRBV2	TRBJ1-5	TGTGCCACCCTTCGGACACTCAATCAGCCCCAGCATTTT	CATLRTLNQPQHF
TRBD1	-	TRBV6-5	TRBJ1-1	TGTGCCAGCAGGGACAGGGGGCTGAGGACTGAAGCTTTCTTT	CASRDRGLRTEAFF
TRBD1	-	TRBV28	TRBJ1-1	TGTGCCAGCAGTTCTCCGGGACAGGGAAAATCAGCTTTCTTT	CASSSPGQGKSAFF
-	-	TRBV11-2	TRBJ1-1	TGTGCCAGCCGACCGTCGGACATACCCCCTGGCGAAGCTTTCTTT	CASRPSDIPPGEAFF
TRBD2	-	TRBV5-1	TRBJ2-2	TGCGCCAGCAGCGCTGGGACTAGCGCGAACACCGGGGAGCTGTTTTTT	CASSAGTSANTGELFF
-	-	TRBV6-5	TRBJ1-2	TGTGCCAGCAGCGACCAGCCGGGCTCGGGTGGAGGCAACACCTTC	CASSDQPGSGGGNTF
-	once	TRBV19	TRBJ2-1	TGTGCCAGTAGTATAGGGTGGGGCCCAACCTACAATGAGCAGTTCTTC	CASSIGWGPTYNEQFF
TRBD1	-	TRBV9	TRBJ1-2	TGTGCCAGCAGCGACTTAGCGACAGGGCGTACCCATGGCTACACCTTC	CASSDLATGRTHGYTF
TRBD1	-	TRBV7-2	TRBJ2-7	TGTGCCAGCAGCTTAGAGGGGGCTAACTACGAGCAGTACTTC	CASSLEGANYEQYF
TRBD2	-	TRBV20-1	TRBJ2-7	TGCAGTGCTAGTCGGGGAGCGGGAGGCTCCTACGAGCAGTACTTC	CSASRGAGGSYEQYF
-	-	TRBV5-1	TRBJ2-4	TGCGCCAGCAGCGGGGGACTAGCCAAAAACATTCAGTACTTC	CASSGGLAKNIQYF
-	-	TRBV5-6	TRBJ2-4	TGTGCCAGCAGTACAGCAGCCAAAAACATTCAGTACTTC	CASSTAAKNIQYF
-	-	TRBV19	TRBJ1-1	TGTGCCAGTAAGTGGGGGGGCACTGAAGCTTTCTTT	CASKWGGTEAFF
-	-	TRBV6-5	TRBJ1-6	TGTGCCACATCGGGGGGGCCGAATTCACCCCTCCACTTT	CATSGGPNSPLHF
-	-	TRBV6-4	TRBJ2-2	TGTGCCAGCAGTCCCCCGGGGAACACCGGGGAGCTGTTTTTT	CASSPPGNTGELFF
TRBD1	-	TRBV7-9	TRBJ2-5	TGTGCCAGCAGCTTCGTAGGACAGGGGATAGAGACCCAGTACTTC	CASSFVGQGIETQYF
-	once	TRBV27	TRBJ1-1	TGTGCCAGCAGTATACCTCCGGGGGAAGCTTTCTTT	CASSIPPGEAFF
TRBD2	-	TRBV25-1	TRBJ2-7	TGTGCCAGCAGCCCCGGACTAGCGGATCTAGGGGAGCAGTACTTC	CASSPGLADLGEQYF
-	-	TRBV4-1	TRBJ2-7	TGCGCCAGCAGCCAAGTCATTACGCAGGGATCCTACGAGCAGTACTTC	CASSQVITQGSYEQYF
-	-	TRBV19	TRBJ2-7	TGTGCCAGTAGTATAGGGGGAGTCACCGAGCAGTACTTC	CASSIGGVTEQYF
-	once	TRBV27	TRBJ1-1	TGTGCCAGTAGTATGCACAGGGACACTGAAGCTTTCTTT	CASSMHRDTEAFF
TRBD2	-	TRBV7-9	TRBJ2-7	TGTGCCAGCAGCTTAGGGTTAGCGGGAGCGGGGTACGAGCAGTACTTC	CASSLGLAGAGYEQYF
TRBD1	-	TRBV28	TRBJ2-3	TGTGCCAGCAGTTCCACAGGGGGAGATGATACGCAGTATTTT	CASSSTGGDDTQYF
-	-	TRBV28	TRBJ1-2	TGTGCCAGCAGTTCAGGCTATGGCTACACCTTC	CASSSGYGYTF
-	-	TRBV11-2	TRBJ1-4	TGTGCCAGCAGCTACGCAGGGGCAACTAATGAAAAACTGTTTTTT	CASSYAGATNEKLFF
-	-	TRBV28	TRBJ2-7	TGTGCCAGCCGCCGAGGCCCCGGTGGCACCTACGAGCAGTACTTC	CASRRGPGGTYEQYF
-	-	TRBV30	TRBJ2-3	TGTGCCTGGAGCCCCGGGAATACGCAGTATTTT	CAWSPGNTQYF
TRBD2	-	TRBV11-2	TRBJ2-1	TGTGCCAGCAGCTTACATCCGGGACTAGCGGGGGCGTACAATGAGCAGTTCTTC	CASSLHPGLAGAYNEQFF
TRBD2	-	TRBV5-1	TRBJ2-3	TGCGCCACCCGAGCGGGAGCCACAGATACGCAGTATTTT	CATRAGATDTQYF
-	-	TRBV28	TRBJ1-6	TGTGCCAGCAGTCCCGGTGGTTCACCCCTCCACTTT	CASSPGGSPLHF
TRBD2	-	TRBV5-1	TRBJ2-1	TGCGCCAGCAGGGCGGGAGGGCCTAGCGATGAGCAGTTCTTC	CASRAGGPSDEQFF
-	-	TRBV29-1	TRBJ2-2	TGCAGCGTTGACAGCGCGAACACCGGGGAGCTGTTTTTT	CSVDSANTGELFF
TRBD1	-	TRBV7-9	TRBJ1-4	TGTGCCAGCAGCTTCCTGGCCGGGACAGGGGAAGATTCTCATGAAAAACTGTTTTTT	CASSFLAGTGEDSHEKLFF
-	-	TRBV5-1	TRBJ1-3	TGCGCCAGCAGCACAACAGGCTCTGGAAACACCATATATTTT	CASSTTGSGNTIYF
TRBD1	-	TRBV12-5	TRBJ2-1	TGTGCTAGTGGTTTGGTACTAAAGTCGGACAGGACCAAAACCAAATTCGATGAGCAGTTCTTC	CASGLVLKSDRTKTKFDEQFF
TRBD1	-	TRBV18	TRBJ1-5	TGTGCCAGCTCACTGGGCGGGACAGGCACCAATCAGCCCCAGCATTTT	CASSLGGTGTNQPQHF
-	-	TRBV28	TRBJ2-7	TGTGCCAGCAGTTTCTGGCAGGGCGCCGTCGAGCAGTACTTC	CASSFWQGAVEQYF
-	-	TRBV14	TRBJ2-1	TGTGCCAGCAGCCAGGAGGCTAACAGGGCCCACAATGAGCAGTTCTTC	CASSQEANRAHNEQFF
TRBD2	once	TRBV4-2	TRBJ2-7	TGTGCCAGCAGCCAAGAGGGGGGACTAGCGGGCTACGAGCAGTACTTC	CASSQEGGLAGYEQYF
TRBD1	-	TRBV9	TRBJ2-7	TGTGCCAGCAGCGAGGGGACAGGTAACGAGCAGTACTTC	CASSEGTGNEQYF
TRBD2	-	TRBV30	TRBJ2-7	TGTGCCTGGGGGGGAGGGTCCTACGAGCAGTACTTC	CAWGGGSYEQYF
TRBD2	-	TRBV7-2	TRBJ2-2	TGTGCCAGCAGCCCCCCGGCGGCTAGCGGGGGGGCGGGGGAGCTGTTTTTT	CASSPPAASGGAGELFF
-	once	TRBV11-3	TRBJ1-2	TGTGCCAGCAGCTTATCCGGTTATGGCTACACCTTC	CASSLSGYGYTF
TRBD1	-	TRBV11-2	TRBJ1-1	TGTGCCAGCAGCTTAGCAGGGGGCGACGGAATGTTGGGAGCTTTCTTT	CASSLAGGDGMLGAFF
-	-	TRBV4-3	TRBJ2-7	TGCGCCAGCAGCCAAGATGAGACAGGCCTTTACGAGCAGTACTTC	CASSQDETGLYEQYF
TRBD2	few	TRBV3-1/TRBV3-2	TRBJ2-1	TGTGCCAGCAGCCAAGAACGTCTAGCGGGGCCGCTGGGGCAGTTCTTC	CASSQERLAGPLGQFF